The subject of this entry is one TCR beta chain. Compared with germline, one end of the junction differs, possibly owing to a read error. Using immunoSEQ multiplex PCR, the repertoire was profiled, and TCRdb retains in-frame clones only, with some absent. The table shows tens of thousands of clones, with roughly 87% occurring only once. The entry originates in a study of blood T cell repertoires in COVID-19. Study summary: Samples came from the United States, Italy and Spain, spanning acute and convalescent COVID-19. From T cells, B-cell-depleted T cells, or PBMCs came the material, which was cDNA or gDNA.

The sample was peripheral blood. The TCR originated in a human donor in a cohort sampled during active COVID-19.

CDR3 in amino acids: CASSLSRGRGTF. The CDR3 DNA sequence: TGTGCCAGCAGTTTAAGTAGGGGCAGGGGCACCTTT. The chain combines TRBV28 with TRBJ1-1; possible D gene TRBD1, 6 bases. The CDR3 loop spans 12 amino acids. CDR1 MDHEN and CDR2 SYDVKM come from the germline V gene.